The T cell receptor beta chain described here comes from a study of T cells after yellow fever vaccination. In the study overall: With SMART-Seq v4 Ultra Low Input, the fractions containing low cell numbers were prepared.

Germline V lookup: CDR1 LGHNA, CDR2 YNFKEQ. V was shortened by 3 bases and J by 0 bases, with 15 bases between the two germline ends. The CDR3 covers 17 residues. TCRdb reanalysed the 5' RACE reads using MiXCR and keeps one entry per CDR3 protein. Among about 580,000 distinct CDR3 sequences, roughly a sixth were seen once, and the ten largest hold roughly a sixth. This sequence originates from a man in his late teens or twenties who received the YFV17D yellow fever vaccine. The chain uses TRBV4-2 and TRBJ1-3; D gene uncertain. The material sequenced was PBMCs, taken about 5 days after the first yellow fever vaccination. In nucleotides, the CDR3 is TGTGCCAGCAGCCAGTTAAATGGACGGTTCTCTGGAAACACCATATATTTT. It translates to CASSQLNGRFSGNTIYF.